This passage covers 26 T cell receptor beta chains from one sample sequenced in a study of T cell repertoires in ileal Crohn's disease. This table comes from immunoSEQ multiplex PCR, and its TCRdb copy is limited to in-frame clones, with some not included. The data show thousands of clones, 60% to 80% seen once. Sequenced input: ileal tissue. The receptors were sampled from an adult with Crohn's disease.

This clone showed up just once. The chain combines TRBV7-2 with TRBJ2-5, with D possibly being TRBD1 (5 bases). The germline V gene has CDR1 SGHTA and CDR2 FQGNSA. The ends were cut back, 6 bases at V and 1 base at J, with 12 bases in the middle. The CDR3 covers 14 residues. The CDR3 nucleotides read TGTGCCAGCAGTAGGGGATTTGGCCAAGAGACCCAGTACTTC. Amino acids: CASSRGFGQETQYF.

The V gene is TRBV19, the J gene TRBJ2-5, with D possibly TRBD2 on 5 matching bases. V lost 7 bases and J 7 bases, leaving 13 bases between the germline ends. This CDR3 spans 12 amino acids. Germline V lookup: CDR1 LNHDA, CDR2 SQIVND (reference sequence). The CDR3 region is CASMGGSRTQYF. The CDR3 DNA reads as TGTGCCAGTATGGGTGGGAGTAGGACCCAGTACTTC.

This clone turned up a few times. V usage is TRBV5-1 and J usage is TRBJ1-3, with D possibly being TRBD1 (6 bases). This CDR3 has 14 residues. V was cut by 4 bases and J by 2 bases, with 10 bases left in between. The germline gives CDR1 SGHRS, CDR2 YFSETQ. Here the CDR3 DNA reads TGCGCCAGCAGCACAGGGTCTACTGGAAACACCATATATTTT. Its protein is CASSTGSTGNTIYF.

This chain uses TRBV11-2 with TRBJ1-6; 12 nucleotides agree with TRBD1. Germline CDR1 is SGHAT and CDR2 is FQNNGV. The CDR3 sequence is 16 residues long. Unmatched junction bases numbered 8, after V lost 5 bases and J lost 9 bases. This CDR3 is CASSGWDRGQFSPLHF. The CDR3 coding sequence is TGTGCCAGCAGCGGATGGGACAGGGGGCAGTTTTCACCCCTCCACTTT.

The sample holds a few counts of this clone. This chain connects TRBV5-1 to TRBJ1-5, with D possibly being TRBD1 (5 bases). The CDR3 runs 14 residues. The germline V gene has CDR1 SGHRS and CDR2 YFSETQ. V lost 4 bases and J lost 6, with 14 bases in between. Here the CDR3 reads CASSSGGGVQPQHF. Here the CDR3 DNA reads TGCGCCAGCAGCAGCGGGGGAGGGGTTCAGCCCCAGCATTTT.

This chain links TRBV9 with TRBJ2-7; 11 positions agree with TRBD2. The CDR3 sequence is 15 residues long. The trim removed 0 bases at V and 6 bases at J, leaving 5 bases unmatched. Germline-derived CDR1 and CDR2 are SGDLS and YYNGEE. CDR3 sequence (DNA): TGTGCCAGCAGCGTAGGTAGCGGGGGGGCAGCCGAGCAGTACTTC. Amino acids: CASSVGSGGAAEQYF.

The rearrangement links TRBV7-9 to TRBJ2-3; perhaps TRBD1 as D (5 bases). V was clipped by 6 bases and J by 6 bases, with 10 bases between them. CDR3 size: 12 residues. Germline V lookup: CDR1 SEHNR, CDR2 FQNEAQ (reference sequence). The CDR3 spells CASRFRDDTQYF. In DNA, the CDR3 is TGTGCCAGCAGATTCAGGGATGATACGCAGTATTTT.

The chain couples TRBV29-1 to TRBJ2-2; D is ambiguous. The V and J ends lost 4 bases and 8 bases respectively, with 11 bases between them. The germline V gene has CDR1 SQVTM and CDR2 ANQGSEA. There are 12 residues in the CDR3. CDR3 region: CSVGPLFGELFF. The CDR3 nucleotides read TGCAGCGTTGGGCCCCTCTTTGGGGAGCTGTTTTTT.

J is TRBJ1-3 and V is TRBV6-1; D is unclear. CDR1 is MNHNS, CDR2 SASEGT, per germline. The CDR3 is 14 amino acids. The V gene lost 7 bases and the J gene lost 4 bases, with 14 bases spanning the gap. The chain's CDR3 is CASNLYPGGNTIYF. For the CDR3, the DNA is TGTGCCAGCAACCTGTATCCAGGCGGAAACACCATATATTTT.

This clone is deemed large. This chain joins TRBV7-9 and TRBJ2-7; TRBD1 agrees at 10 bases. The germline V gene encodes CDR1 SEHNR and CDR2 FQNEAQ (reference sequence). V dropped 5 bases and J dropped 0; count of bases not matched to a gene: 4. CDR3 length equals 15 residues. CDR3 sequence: CASSNRDRGSYEQYF. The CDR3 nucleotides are TGTGCCAGCAGCAACCGGGACAGGGGCTCCTACGAGCAGTACTTC. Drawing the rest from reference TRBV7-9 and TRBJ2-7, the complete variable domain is DTGVSQNPRHKITKRGQNVTFRCDPISEHNRLYWYRQTLGQGPEFLTYFQNEAQLEKSRLLSDRFSAERPKGSFSTLEIQRTEQGDSAMYLCASSNRDRGSYEQYFGPGTRLTVT.

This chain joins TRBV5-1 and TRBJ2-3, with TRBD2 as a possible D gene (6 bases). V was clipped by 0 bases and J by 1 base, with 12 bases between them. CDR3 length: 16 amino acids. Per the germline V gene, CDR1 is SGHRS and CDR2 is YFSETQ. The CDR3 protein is CASSLGPTGGTDTQYF. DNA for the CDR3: TGCGCCAGCAGCTTGGGACCGACGGGGGGCACAGATACGCAGTATTTT.

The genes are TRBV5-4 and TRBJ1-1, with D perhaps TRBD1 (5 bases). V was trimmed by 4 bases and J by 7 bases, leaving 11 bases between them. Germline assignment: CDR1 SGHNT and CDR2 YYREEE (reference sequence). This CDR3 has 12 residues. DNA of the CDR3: TGTGCCAGCAGCCCGACGGGGGTTGAAGCTTTCTTT. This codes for CASSPTGVEAFF. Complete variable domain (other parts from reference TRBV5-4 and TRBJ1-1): ETGVTQSPTHLIKTRGQQVTLRCSSQSGHNTVSWYQQALGQGPQFIFQYYREEENGRGNFPPRFSGLQFPNYSSELNVNALELDDSALYLCASSPTGVEAFFGQGTRLTVV.

The CDR3 nucleotides read TGTGCCAGCAGTGAACGACAAGTCTATGGCTACACCTTC. Translated: CASSERQVYGYTF. V gene TRBV2 combines with J gene TRBJ1-2; D remains ambiguous. V dropped 2 bases and J dropped 4 bases, with 8 bases sitting between them. The germline V gene has CDR1 SNHLY and CDR2 FYNNEI. The length of the CDR3 is 13 residues.

In nucleotides, the CDR3 is TGTGCCAGTAGTATAGATAGGACTAGTTCTAGCACAGATACGCAGTATTTT. This translates into CASSIDRTSSSTDTQYF. V is TRBV19 and J is TRBJ2-3; TRBD2 agrees at 7 bases. This CDR3 has 17 amino acids. CDR1 is LNHDA and CDR2 is SQIVND in the germline V gene (reference sequence). V lost 0 bases to trimming and J lost 0 bases; unmatched junction nucleotides: 6.

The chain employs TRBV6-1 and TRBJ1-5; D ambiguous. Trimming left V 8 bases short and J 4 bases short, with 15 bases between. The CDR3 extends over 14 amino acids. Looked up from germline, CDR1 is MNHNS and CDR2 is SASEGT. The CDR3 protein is CASGSYLANQPQHF. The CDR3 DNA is TGTGCCAGCGGGAGCTATTTAGCAAATCAGCCCCAGCATTTT.

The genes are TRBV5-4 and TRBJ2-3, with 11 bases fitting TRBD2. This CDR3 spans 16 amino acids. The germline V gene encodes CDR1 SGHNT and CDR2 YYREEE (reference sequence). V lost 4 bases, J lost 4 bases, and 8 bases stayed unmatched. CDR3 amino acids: CASSRTSGGRADTQYF. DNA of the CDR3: TGTGCCAGCAGCCGCACTAGCGGGGGCCGGGCAGATACGCAGTATTTT.

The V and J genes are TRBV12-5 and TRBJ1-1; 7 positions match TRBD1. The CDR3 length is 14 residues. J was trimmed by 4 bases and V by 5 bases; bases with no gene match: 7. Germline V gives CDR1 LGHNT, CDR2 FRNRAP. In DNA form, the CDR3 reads TGTGCTAGTGGTAGACAGGGAGGCGGCACTGAAGCTTTCTTT. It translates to CASGRQGGGTEAFF.

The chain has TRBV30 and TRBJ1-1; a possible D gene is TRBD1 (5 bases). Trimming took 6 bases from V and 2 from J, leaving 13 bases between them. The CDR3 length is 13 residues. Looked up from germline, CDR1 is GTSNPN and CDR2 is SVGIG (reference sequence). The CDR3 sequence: CACSLQGNTEAFF. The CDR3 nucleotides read TGTGCCTGCTCCCTGCAGGGAAACACTGAAGCTTTCTTT. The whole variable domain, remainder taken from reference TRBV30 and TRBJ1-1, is SQTIHQWPATLVQPVGSPLSLECTVEGTSNPNLYWYRQAAGRGLQLLFYSVGIGQISSEVPQNLSASRPQDRQFILSSKKLLLSDSGFYLCACSLQGNTEAFFGQGTRLTVV.

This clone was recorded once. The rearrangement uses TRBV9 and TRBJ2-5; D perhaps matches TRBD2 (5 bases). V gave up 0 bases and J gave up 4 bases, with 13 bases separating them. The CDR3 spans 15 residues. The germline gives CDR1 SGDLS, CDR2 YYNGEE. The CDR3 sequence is CASSVVRDGIETQYF. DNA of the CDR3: TGTGCCAGCAGCGTAGTGAGGGATGGAATAGAGACCCAGTACTTC.

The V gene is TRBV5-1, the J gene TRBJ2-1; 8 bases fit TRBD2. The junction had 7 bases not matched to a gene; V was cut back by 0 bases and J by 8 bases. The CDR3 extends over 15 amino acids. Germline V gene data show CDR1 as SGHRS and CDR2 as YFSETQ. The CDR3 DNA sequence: TGCGCCAGCAGCTTGGTCCCCGGGAGGGTGGATGAGCAGTTCTTC. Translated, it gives CASSLVPGRVDEQFF.

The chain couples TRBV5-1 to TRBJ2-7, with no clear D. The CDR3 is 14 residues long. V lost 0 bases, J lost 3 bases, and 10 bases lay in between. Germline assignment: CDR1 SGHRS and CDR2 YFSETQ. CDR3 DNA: TGCGCCAGCAGCTTGGTGGGTAGCAGCTACGAGCAGTACTTC. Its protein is CASSLVGSSYEQYF. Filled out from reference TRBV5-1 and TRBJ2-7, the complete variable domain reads KAGVTQTPRYLIKTRGQQVTLSCSPISGHRSVSWYQQTPGQGLQFLFEYFSETQRNKGNFPGRFSGRQFSNSRSEMNVSTLELGDSALYLCASSLVGSSYEQYFGPGTRLTVT.

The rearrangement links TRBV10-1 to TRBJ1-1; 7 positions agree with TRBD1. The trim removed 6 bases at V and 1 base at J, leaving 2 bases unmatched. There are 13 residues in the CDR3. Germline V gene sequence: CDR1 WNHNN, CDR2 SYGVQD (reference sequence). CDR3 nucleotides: TGCGCCAGCAGAAGACAGGGGAACACTGAAGCTTTCTTT. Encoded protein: CASRRQGNTEAFF.

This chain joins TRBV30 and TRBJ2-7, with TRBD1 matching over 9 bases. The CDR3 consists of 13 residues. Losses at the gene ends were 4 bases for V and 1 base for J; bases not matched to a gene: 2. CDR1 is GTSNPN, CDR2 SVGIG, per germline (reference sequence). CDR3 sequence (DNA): TGTGCCTGGAAACAGGGGGCATCCTACGAGCAGTACTTC. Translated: CAWKQGASYEQYF.

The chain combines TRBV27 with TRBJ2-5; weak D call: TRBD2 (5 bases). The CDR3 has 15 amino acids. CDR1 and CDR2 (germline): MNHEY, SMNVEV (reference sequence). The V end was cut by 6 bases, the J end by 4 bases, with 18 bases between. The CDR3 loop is CASRRTRGSPETQYF. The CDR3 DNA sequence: TGTGCCAGCAGACGAACACGGGGTAGCCCAGAGACCCAGTACTTC.

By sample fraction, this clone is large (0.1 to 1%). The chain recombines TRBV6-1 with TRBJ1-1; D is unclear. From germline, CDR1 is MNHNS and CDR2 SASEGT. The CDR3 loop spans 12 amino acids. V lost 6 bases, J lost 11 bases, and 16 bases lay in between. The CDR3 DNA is TGTGCCAGCAGCGAAACTCCTTCGCACGCTTTCTTT. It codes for CASSETPSHAFF.

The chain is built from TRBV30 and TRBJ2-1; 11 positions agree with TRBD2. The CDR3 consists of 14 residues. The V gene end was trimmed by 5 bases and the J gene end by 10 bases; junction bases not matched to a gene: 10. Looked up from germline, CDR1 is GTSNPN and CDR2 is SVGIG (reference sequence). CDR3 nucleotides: TGTGCCTGGTCAAAACTAGCGGGAGCGCTAGAGCAGTTCTTC. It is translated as CAWSKLAGALEQFF.